What follows are 3 T cell receptor beta chains derived from one specimen sequenced in a study of Graves' ophthalmopathy and Graves' hyperthyroidism. The authors amplified TCR beta CDR3 regions from RNA transcripts. The authors performed first-round RT-PCR with HTBI primers and then a second-round multiplex PCR. TCRdb reanalysed the multiplex PCR reads using MiXCR and keeps one entry per CDR3 protein. The sample has some 520,000 distinct CDR3 sequences, under 15% seen once. The sequenced material came from blood. These TCRs come from a woman in her twenties or thirties with Graves' ophthalmopathy.

This clonotype was counted at least ten times. The chain links TRBV6-1 to TRBJ2-5, with 8 bases lining up with TRBD1. This CDR3 comprises 13 residues. Germline trimming cut 6 bases from V and 7 bases from J; bases unmatched to any gene: 7. CDR1 MNHNS and CDR2 SASEGT come from the germline V gene. CDR3 bases: TGTGCCAGCAGAGCAGGGGGCGAAGGGACCCAGTACTTC. This codes for CASRAGGEGTQYF.

This clonotype has at least ten counts. The V call is TRBV18, the J call TRBJ2-4; D is possibly TRBD1 (6 bases). The V gene's germline CDR1 is KGHSH and CDR2 LQKENI. Trimming took 3 bases from V and 3 from J, leaving 12 bases between them. The CDR3 sequence is 15 residues long. CDR3 DNA sequence: TGTGCCAGCTCACCTAGAGGACAGCTCAAAAACATTCAGTACTTC. Amino acid sequence: CASSPRGQLKNIQYF.

This clonotype was observed many times. This rearrangement joins TRBV20-1 to TRBJ2-7, with TRBD2 matching over 9 bases. The CDR3 contains 13 residues. Trimming at V came to 5 bases and at J to 3 bases, leaving 5 bases not matched to a gene. Germline V gives CDR1 DFQATT, CDR2 SNEGSKA (reference sequence). The CDR3 DNA reads as TGCAGTGCTTGGGGCGGGAGGGGCTACGAGCAGTACTTC. It yields the protein CSAWGGRGYEQYF.